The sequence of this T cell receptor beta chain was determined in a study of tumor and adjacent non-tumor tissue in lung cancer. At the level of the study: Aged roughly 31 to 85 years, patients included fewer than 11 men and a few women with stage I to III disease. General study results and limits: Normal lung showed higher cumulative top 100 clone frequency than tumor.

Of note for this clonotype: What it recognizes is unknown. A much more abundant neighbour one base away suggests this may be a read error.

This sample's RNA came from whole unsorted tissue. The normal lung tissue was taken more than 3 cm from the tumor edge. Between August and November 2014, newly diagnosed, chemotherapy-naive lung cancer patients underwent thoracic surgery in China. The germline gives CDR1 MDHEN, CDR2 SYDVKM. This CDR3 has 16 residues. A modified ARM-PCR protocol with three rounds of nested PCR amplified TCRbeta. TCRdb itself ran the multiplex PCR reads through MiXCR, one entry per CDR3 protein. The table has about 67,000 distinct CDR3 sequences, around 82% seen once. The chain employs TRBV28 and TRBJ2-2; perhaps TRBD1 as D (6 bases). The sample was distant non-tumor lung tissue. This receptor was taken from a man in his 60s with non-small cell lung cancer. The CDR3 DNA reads TGTACCAGCAGTTCGCCCAGGGCAGGGGAGACCGGGGAGCTGTTTTTT. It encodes CTSSSPRAGETGELFF.